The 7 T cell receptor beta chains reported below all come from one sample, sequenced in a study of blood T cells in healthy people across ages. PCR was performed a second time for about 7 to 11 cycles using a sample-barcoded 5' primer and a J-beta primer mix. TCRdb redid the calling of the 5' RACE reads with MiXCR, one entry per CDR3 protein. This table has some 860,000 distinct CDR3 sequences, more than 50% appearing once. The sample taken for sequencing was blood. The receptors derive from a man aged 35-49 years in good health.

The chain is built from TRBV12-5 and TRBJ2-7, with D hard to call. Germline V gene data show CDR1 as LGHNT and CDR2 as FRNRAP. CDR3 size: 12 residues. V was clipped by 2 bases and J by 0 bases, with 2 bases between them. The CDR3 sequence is CASGLSSYEQYF. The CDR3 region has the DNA TGTGCTAGTGGTTTGTCCTCCTACGAGCAGTACTTC.

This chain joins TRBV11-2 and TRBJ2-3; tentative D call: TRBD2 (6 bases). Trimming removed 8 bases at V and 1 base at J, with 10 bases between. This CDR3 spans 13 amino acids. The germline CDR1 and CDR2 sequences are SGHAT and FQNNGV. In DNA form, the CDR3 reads TGTGCCAGCCTCGGGAGAGGCACAGATACGCAGTATTTT. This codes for CASLGRGTDTQYF.

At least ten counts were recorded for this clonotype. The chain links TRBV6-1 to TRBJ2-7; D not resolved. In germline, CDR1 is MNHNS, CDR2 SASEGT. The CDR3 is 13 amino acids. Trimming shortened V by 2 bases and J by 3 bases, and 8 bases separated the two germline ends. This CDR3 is CASSEPPYYEQYF. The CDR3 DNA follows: TGTGCCAGCAGTGAACCGCCCTACTACGAGCAGTACTTC.

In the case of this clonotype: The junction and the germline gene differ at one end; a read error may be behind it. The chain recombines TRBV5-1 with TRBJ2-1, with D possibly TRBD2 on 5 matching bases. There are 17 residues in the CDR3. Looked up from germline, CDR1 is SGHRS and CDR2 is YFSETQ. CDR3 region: CASSLGPRGSSYNGQFF. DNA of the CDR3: TGCGCCAGCAGCTTGGGACCCCGAGGGAGCTCCTACAATGGGCAGTTCTTC. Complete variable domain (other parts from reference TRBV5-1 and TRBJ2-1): KAGVTQTPRYLIKTRGQQVTLSCSPISGHRSVSWYQQTPGQGLQFLFEYFSETQRNKGNFPGRFSGRQFSNSRSEMNVSTLELGDSALYLCASSLGPRGSSYNGQFFGPGTRLTVL.

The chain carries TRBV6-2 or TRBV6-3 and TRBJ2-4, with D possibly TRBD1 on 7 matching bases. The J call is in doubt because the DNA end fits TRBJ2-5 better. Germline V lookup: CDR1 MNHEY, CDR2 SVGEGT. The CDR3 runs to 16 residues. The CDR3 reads CASSFEGATSQETQYF. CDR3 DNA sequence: TGTGCCAGCAGTTTTGAGGGGGCGACTAGCCAAGAGACCCAGTACTTC.

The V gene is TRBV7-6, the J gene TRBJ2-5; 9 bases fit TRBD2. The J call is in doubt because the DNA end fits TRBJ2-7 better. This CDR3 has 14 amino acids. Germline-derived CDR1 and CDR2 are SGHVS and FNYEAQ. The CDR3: CASSNAGGPSEQYF. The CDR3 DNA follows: TGTGCCAGCAGCAACGCGGGGGGGCCCTCCGAGCAGTACTTC.

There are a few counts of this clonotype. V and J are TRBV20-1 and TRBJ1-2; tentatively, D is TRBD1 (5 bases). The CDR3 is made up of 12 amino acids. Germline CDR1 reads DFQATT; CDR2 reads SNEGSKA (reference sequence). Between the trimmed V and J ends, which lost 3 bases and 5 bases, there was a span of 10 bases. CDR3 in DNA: TGCAGTGCTAGGGCGGACAAGTATGGCTACACCTTC. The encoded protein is CSARADKYGYTF.